This T cell receptor beta chain was recorded in a study of T cells in localized non-small cell lung cancer. Assay used: immunoSEQ multiplex PCR; TCRdb lists only in-frame clones, some missing. The sample holds fewer than 30,000 clones, roughly nine tenths seen once. Whole-study findings and limits: There was higher T cell clonality in uninvolved adjacent lung than in tumor, and it was highest there. Analysis by sequencing included only one tumor region, so heterogeneity remains possible. Elevated circulating T cell density in blood was associated with longer overall survival. Adjacent lung tissue had a median 57 of the top 100 clones found in the tumor.

About this clone itself: Its antigen remains unidentified.

Per germline, CDR1 SGHNT and CDR2 YENEEA. The CDR3 extends over 16 amino acids. Between the trimmed V and J ends, which lost 1 base and 4 bases, there was a span of 16 bases. The input for sequencing was peripheral blood, taken before any cancer treatment. The sequence derives from a woman between 40 and 69 years old with stage I lung adenocarcinoma. This rearrangement joins TRBV11-3 to TRBJ1-1; D uncertain. DNA for the CDR3: TGTGCCAGCAGCTTAGCTGGTGGAGGCGTAAGCACTGAAGCTTTCTTT. Translating it yields CASSLAGGGVSTEAFF. Full variable domain (missing parts from reference TRBV11-3 and TRBJ1-1): EAGVVQSPRYKIIEKKQPVAFWCNPISGHNTLYWYLQNLGQGPELLIRYENEEAVDDSQLPKDRFSAERLKGVDSTLKIQPAELGDSAVYLCASSLAGGGVSTEAFFGQGTRLTVV.